Shown below are 19 T cell receptor beta chains from a single sample sequenced in a study of T cell changes during pregnancy in multiple sclerosis. The repertoire was sequenced with immunoSEQ multiplex PCR; TCRdb's copy has only in-frame clones and lacks some. This table has fewer than 40,000 clones, 90% to 95% appearing once. Here the sequenced sample was CD4+ T cells from peripheral blood mononuclear cells, taken in the third trimester of pregnancy. The receptors originated from a female donor with multiple sclerosis, enrolled in a pregnancy study.

The chain links TRBV5-1 to TRBJ2-7; 7 bases align to TRBD1. Looked up from germline, CDR1 is SGHRS and CDR2 is YFSETQ. The CDR3 is 14 residues long. The trim removed 0 bases at V and 5 bases at J, leaving 5 bases unmatched. CDR3 DNA sequence: TGCGCCAGCAGCTTGGGACAGGGAATCGACGAGCAGTACTTC. This gives the protein CASSLGQGIDEQYF.

A single count supports this clone. The J gene is TRBJ2-2, the V gene TRBV5-1, with 7 bases fitting TRBD2. Looked up from germline, CDR1 is SGHRS and CDR2 is YFSETQ. CDR3 length: 15 amino acids. Germline trimming cut 0 bases from V and 6 bases from J; bases unmatched to any gene: 5. CDR3 region: CASSLVGREPGELFF. Written as DNA, the CDR3 is TGCGCCAGCAGCTTGGTGGGGCGGGAGCCCGGGGAGCTGTTTTTT.

The genes are TRBV5-1 and TRBJ1-6; D unresolved. Between the trimmed V and J ends, which lost 5 bases and 6 bases, there was a span of 6 bases. CDR3 size: 12 residues. Germline loops: CDR1 SGHRS, CDR2 YFSETQ. CDR3 coding DNA: TGCGCCAGCAGAGAGCTTAATTCACCCCTCCACTTT. Translation gives CASRELNSPLHF.

The chain combines TRBV11-3 with TRBJ2-5, with 9 bases lining up with TRBD1. This CDR3 contains 14 residues. The V segment lost 5 bases and the J segment 2 bases; nucleotides outside the gene matches: 3. Per germline, CDR1 SGHNT and CDR2 YENEEA. CDR3: CASSPGQGQETQYF. CDR3 DNA: TGTGCCAGCAGCCCCGGACAGGGGCAAGAGACCCAGTACTTC.

This sequence joins TRBV1 and TRBJ1-4. TRBV1 has pseudogene status. The CDR3 consists of 17 residues. CDR3 in amino acids: CTSSQDTSPHFNEKLFF. The CDR3, as DNA: TGCACCAGCAGCCAAGATACCTCCCCGCACTTTAATGAAAAACTGTTTTTT.

The chain couples TRBV11-2 to TRBJ2-1; D not certain. The CDR3 totals 12 residues. Looked up from germline, CDR1 is SGHAT and CDR2 is FQNNGV. V was cut by 2 bases and J by 6 bases, with 5 bases left in between. This CDR3 reads CASSLTGNEQFF. The CDR3 DNA follows: TGTGCCAGCAGCTTAACCGGCAATGAGCAGTTCTTC.

V gene TRBV6-6 combines with J gene TRBJ1-5; 8 nucleotides agree with TRBD1. V was pared by 7 bases and J by 5 bases, with 7 bases of the junction left unmatched. CDR1 is MNHNY, CDR2 SVGAGI, per germline (reference sequence). CDR3 length: 14 amino acids. The CDR3 bases are TGTGCCAGCAACCAACAGGGGGAATATCAGCCCCAGCATTTT. Its translation is CASNQQGEYQPQHF.

V is TRBV14 and J is TRBJ2-1; 8 nucleotides align to TRBD2. The ends lost 8 bases at V and 8 bases at J; junction bases unmatched: 11. Germline V gene data show CDR1 as SGHDN and CDR2 as FVKESK. This CDR3 is 14 amino acids long. For the CDR3, the DNA is TGTGCCAGCGCTGTCGGGAGGGCCACGGATGAGCAGTTCTTC. It yields the protein CASAVGRATDEQFF.

CDR3 residues: CASSKIAPGVREEQYF. DNA for the CDR3: TGTGCCAGTAGTAAAATAGCTCCTGGAGTCCGGGAGGAGCAGTACTTC. This chain uses TRBV19 with TRBJ2-7; possibly TRBD2 for D (6 bases). The CDR3 is 16 amino acids. V lost 4 bases, J lost 7 bases, and 23 bases lay in between. Germline CDR1 reads LNHDA; CDR2 reads SQIVND (reference sequence). Using reference TRBV19 and TRBJ2-7 for the parts outside the CDR3, the full variable domain is DGGITQSPKYLFRKEGQNVTLSCEQNLNHDAMYWYRQDPGQGLRLIYYSQIVNDFQKGDIAEGYSVSREKKESFPLTVTSAQKNPTAFYLCASSKIAPGVREEQYFGPGTRLTVT.

The rearrangement joins TRBV19 to TRBJ1-4; 9 nucleotides line up with TRBD1. Germline CDR1 reads LNHDA; CDR2 reads SQIVND (reference sequence). J gave up 0 bases and V 5 bases, and 10 bases lay outside the gene matches. The CDR3 has 18 amino acids. CDR3 bases: TGTGCCAGTAGTGTCGCCGGGACAGGGAGGGCAACTAATGAAAAACTGTTTTTT. Encoded protein: CASSVAGTGRATNEKLFF. Based on the CDR3 plus reference TRBV19 and TRBJ1-4, the full variable domain is DGGITQSPKYLFRKEGQNVTLSCEQNLNHDAMYWYRQDPGQGLRLIYYSQIVNDFQKGDIAEGYSVSREKKESFPLTVTSAQKNPTAFYLCASSVAGTGRATNEKLFFGSGTQLSVL.

V and J are TRBV18 and TRBJ1-4, with 10 positions matching TRBD1. Germline V gene data show CDR1 as KGHSH and CDR2 as LQKENI. V lost 1 base, J lost 7 bases, and 3 bases stayed unmatched. This CDR3 has 15 amino acids. CDR3 bases: TGTGCCAGCTCACCACGGGGACAGGGGAGTGAAAAACTGTTTTTT. This translates into CASSPRGQGSEKLFF.

The count of this clone is one. The chain recombines TRBV12-5 with TRBJ2-5; 7 nucleotides align to TRBD2. Losses at the gene ends were 1 base for V and 2 bases for J; bases not matched to a gene: 1. CDR1 LGHNT and CDR2 FRNRAP come from the germline V gene. The CDR3 sequence is 14 residues long. CDR3 DNA: TGTGCTAGTGGTTTGGACGGGGGGCAAGAGACCCAGTACTTC. As protein: CASGLDGGQETQYF.

In its sample, this clone was seen a few times. V and J are TRBV25-1 and TRBJ1-1; no clear D. Germline V gene data show CDR1 as MGHDK and CDR2 as SYGVNS. The CDR3 is 13 amino acids. Trimming stripped 1 base from V and 3 bases from J, with 6 bases between. CDR3 bases: TGTGCCAGCAGTGAATCAGAAGACACTGAAGCTTTCTTT. Translation gives CASSESEDTEAFF.

The table lists this clone with a few counts. V usage is TRBV18 and J usage is TRBJ2-2; the D gene is possibly TRBD1 (6 bases). Trimming pared 0 bases from V and 0 bases from J, leaving 8 bases between. Germline-derived CDR1 and CDR2 are KGHSH and LQKENI. This CDR3 is built from 16 residues. Here the CDR3 reads CASSPPGTSNTGELFF. CDR3 nucleotide sequence: TGTGCCAGCTCACCACCGGGGACATCGAACACCGGGGAGCTGTTTTTT.

V and J are TRBV18 and TRBJ2-5, with D uncertain. The CDR3 runs 13 residues. Trimming took off 4 bases at V and 2 bases at J, with 8 bases between the two ends. Germline V gives CDR1 KGHSH, CDR2 LQKENI. CDR3: CASSLRVQETQYF. CDR3 nucleotides: TGTGCCAGCTCACTCCGAGTACAAGAGACCCAGTACTTC.

This sequence joins TRBV10-3 and TRBJ2-3, with D maybe TRBD2 (6 bases). The CDR3 contains 13 residues. Trimming removed 7 bases from V and 3 bases from J, with 11 bases in between. Germline V CDR1 and CDR2: ENHRY, SYGVKD. The CDR3: CAINLSGTDTQYF. CDR3 in DNA: TGTGCCATCAACCTAAGCGGGACAGATACGCAGTATTTT.

The chain has TRBV18 and TRBJ2-5; tentative D call: TRBD2 (6 bases). The CDR3 has 14 residues. Trimming took 0 bases from V and 2 from J, leaving 7 bases between them. Germline loops: CDR1 KGHSH, CDR2 LQKENI. For the CDR3, the DNA is TGTGCCAGCTCACCACCCGGGAGACAAGAGACCCAGTACTTC. Its protein is CASSPPGRQETQYF.

The chain carries TRBV5-1 and TRBJ2-1, with D possibly matching TRBD1 (5 bases). V dropped 4 bases and J dropped 6 bases, with 11 bases sitting between them. Germline CDR1 and CDR2: SGHRS and YFSETQ. The CDR3 contains 13 residues. The CDR3 DNA sequence: TGCGCCAGCAGCCCCGGCACAGGCAATGAGCAGTTCTTC. This translates into CASSPGTGNEQFF. Combining the CDR3 with reference TRBV5-1 and TRBJ2-1 gives the whole variable domain KAGVTQTPRYLIKTRGQQVTLSCSPISGHRSVSWYQQTPGQGLQFLFEYFSETQRNKGNFPGRFSGRQFSNSRSEMNVSTLELGDSALYLCASSPGTGNEQFFGPGTRLTVL.

The V and J genes are TRBV11-2 and TRBJ1-2; D may be TRBD1 (6 bases). V dropped 5 bases and J dropped 4 bases, with 14 bases sitting between them. Germline CDR1 SGHAT, CDR2 FQNNGV. The CDR3 totals 14 residues. The CDR3 region is CASSLEQGLYGYTF. Written as DNA, the CDR3 is TGTGCCAGCAGCCTTGAACAGGGCCTCTATGGCTACACCTTC.